The present entry profiles one TCR beta chain with its context. Its antigen is unknown. The data originate from a study of OX40 agonist ivuxolimab in advanced cancers. Findings and limits, study-wide: At doses 0.1 to 3.0 mg/kg, CD4+ and CD8+ clones expanded. Several nonresponders also turned out to have low normalized T-cell clonal expansion. The average count of expanded clones was higher among CD8+ T cells than among CD4+.

The V end was cut by 6 bases, the J end by 14 bases, with 19 bases between. This CDR3 region has 13 residues. Germline CDR1 SNHLY, CDR2 FYNNEI. Data came from immunoSEQ multiplex PCR; TCRdb stores just in-frame clones and leaves some out. The repertoire holds 65,000 to 70,000 clones, with around 73% as singletons. No patient had autoimmune disease or received systemic immunosuppression. The receptor was derived from an adult with an advanced solid tumor such as melanoma, head and neck, liver or kidney cancer. The specimen was CD4+ or CD8+ T cells sorted from blood, collected in a trial of the OX40 agonist ivuxolimab. The genes are TRBV2 and TRBJ2-2; maybe TRBD1 (8 bases). CDR3 protein: CASSKDREGVLFF. The DNA of the CDR3 is TGTGCCAGCAGCAAGGACAGGGAGGGGGTCCTGTTTTTT.